The rows below give T cell receptor beta chains drawn from one sample of a study of T cell changes during pregnancy in multiple sclerosis. The protocol was immunoSEQ multiplex PCR, while the TCRdb copy is restricted to in-frame clones and leaves out a portion. The sample records 49,000 or so clones, roughly 94% being singletons. Sequences were derived from CD8+ T cells from peripheral blood mononuclear cells, sampled before pregnancy. The receptors derive from a female donor with multiple sclerosis, enrolled in a pregnancy study. The CDR3 runs from the conserved cysteine through the conserved F or W. A D gene is named only where the DNA matches it firmly. Some rows mark clone size as missing; the rest say once, few, many or name a class of expanded clone.

d_call: TRBD2
clone_size: NA
v_call: TRBV6-4
j_call: TRBJ2-2
cdr3_nt: TGTGCCAGCAGACTAGCGGGAGACACCGGGGAGCTGTTTTTT
cdr3_aa: CASRLAGDTGELFF

d_call: TRBD1
clone_size: NA
v_call: TRBV7-9
j_call: TRBJ1-5
cdr3_nt: TGTGCCAGCAGCACCTCGACAGGGGAGAGGCAGCCCCAGCATTTT
cdr3_aa: CASSTSTGERQPQHF

d_call: NA
clone_size: NA
v_call: TRBV12-5
j_call: TRBJ2-3
cdr3_nt: TGTGCTAGTGGTTTAGGGGTCCGCACAGATACGCAGTATTTT
cdr3_aa: CASGLGVRTDTQYF

d_call: TRBD2
clone_size: NA
v_call: TRBV19
j_call: TRBJ2-1
cdr3_nt: TGTGCCAGTAGTATTCGACGGGAGGCTGAGCAGTTCTTC
cdr3_aa: CASSIRREAEQFF

d_call: TRBD1
clone_size: NA
v_call: TRBV6-5
j_call: TRBJ2-7
cdr3_nt: TGTGCCAGCAGTTACGGAGGGACAGGGGGGATGCAGTACTTC
cdr3_aa: CASSYGGTGGMQYF

d_call: NA
clone_size: NA
v_call: TRBV30
j_call: TRBJ2-7
cdr3_nt: TGTGCCTGGAGTCCCGAAAAACTCGCCTACGAGCAGTACTTC
cdr3_aa: CAWSPEKLAYEQYF

d_call: TRBD2
clone_size: NA
v_call: TRBV6-4
j_call: TRBJ2-3
cdr3_nt: TGTGCCAGCAGTATGGGACTAGCGGGTGGGTCAGATACGCAGTATTTT
cdr3_aa: CASSMGLAGGSDTQYF

d_call: TRBD2
clone_size: NA
v_call: TRBV10-2
j_call: TRBJ2-7
cdr3_nt: TGCGCCAGCAGTGAGCCCTTGGCAAGCGGGAGGGCCTACGAGCAGTACTTC
cdr3_aa: CASSEPLASGRAYEQYF

d_call: NA
clone_size: NA
v_call: TRBV25-1
j_call: TRBJ1-6
cdr3_nt: TGTGCCAGCAGTGACCCCAGGGGCGAGGAAAGTTCACCCCTCCACTTT
cdr3_aa: CASSDPRGEESSPLHF

d_call: NA
clone_size: NA
v_call: TRBV4-2
j_call: TRBJ2-1
cdr3_nt: TGTGCCAGCAGCCAAGAGCGGCGGGATTACTACAATGAGCAGTTCTTC
cdr3_aa: CASSQERRDYYNEQFF

d_call: TRBD1
clone_size: NA
v_call: TRBV11-2
j_call: TRBJ2-5
cdr3_nt: TGTGCCAGCAGCTTAGGAGGACAGGGGGCACCGTACTTC
cdr3_aa: CASSLGGQGAPYF

d_call: TRBD2
clone_size: once
v_call: TRBV2
j_call: TRBJ2-3
cdr3_nt: TGTGCCAGCAGTCCTTTACGTAGCGGGAGGGGCTCAGATACGCAGTATTTT
cdr3_aa: CASSPLRSGRGSDTQYF

d_call: TRBD2
clone_size: NA
v_call: TRBV7-3
j_call: TRBJ2-1
cdr3_nt: TGTGCCAGCAGCAGCGGGGAGAAGATGTATGAGCAGTTCTTC
cdr3_aa: CASSSGEKMYEQFF

d_call: NA
clone_size: NA
v_call: TRBV6-5
j_call: TRBJ1-3
cdr3_nt: TGTGCCAGCAGTTCCTCCGGCGGGGGTCTGGACACCATATATTTT
cdr3_aa: CASSSSGGGLDTIYF

d_call: NA
clone_size: NA
v_call: TRBV30
j_call: TRBJ2-3
cdr3_nt: TGTGCCTGGAGCGTATTGAGTAGCACAGATACGCAGTATTTT
cdr3_aa: CAWSVLSSTDTQYF

d_call: TRBD2
clone_size: NA
v_call: TRBV9
j_call: TRBJ2-7
cdr3_nt: TGTGCCAGCAGCGCCGGAAGGACTAGCGGGATCTACGAGCAGTACTTC
cdr3_aa: CASSAGRTSGIYEQYF

d_call: NA
clone_size: NA
v_call: TRBV11-2
j_call: TRBJ1-4
cdr3_nt: TGTGCCAGCAGCGCCAATCGGGTTGAAAAACTGTTTTTT
cdr3_aa: CASSANRVEKLFF

d_call: TRBD1
clone_size: NA
v_call: TRBV5-4
j_call: TRBJ2-1
cdr3_nt: TGTGCCAGCAGCACCACGGACAGGGCGGTCCATGAGCAGTTCTTC
cdr3_aa: CASSTTDRAVHEQFF

d_call: NA
clone_size: NA
v_call: TRBV7-3
j_call: TRBJ2-5
cdr3_nt: TGTGCCAGCAGCCGGACTGACAAAGGGACCCAGTACTTC
cdr3_aa: CASSRTDKGTQYF

d_call: NA
clone_size: NA
v_call: TRBV6-5
j_call: TRBJ2-2
cdr3_nt: TGTGCCAGCACCCGCGGAACTTACACCGGGGAGCTGTTTTTT
cdr3_aa: CASTRGTYTGELFF

d_call: NA
clone_size: NA
v_call: TRBV28
j_call: TRBJ2-7
cdr3_nt: TGTGCCAGCAGTTTTAAGCTAGCTTACGAGCAGTACTTC
cdr3_aa: CASSFKLAYEQYF

d_call: NA
clone_size: NA
v_call: TRBV6-5
j_call: TRBJ1-2
cdr3_nt: TGTGCCAGCAGTTACTCGGCAGGGGACGGCTACACCTTC
cdr3_aa: CASSYSAGDGYTF

d_call: TRBD1
clone_size: once
v_call: TRBV5-1
j_call: TRBJ1-1
cdr3_nt: TGCGCCAGCAGCACCGGGACAGGGAGCATTCGGGACACTGAAGCTTTCTTT
cdr3_aa: CASSTGTGSIRDTEAFF

d_call: TRBD2
clone_size: NA
v_call: TRBV4-3
j_call: TRBJ2-1
cdr3_nt: TGCGCCAGCAGCCAAGCCCTAGCGGGGTCCTACAATGAGCAGTTCTTC
cdr3_aa: CASSQALAGSYNEQFF

d_call: TRBD2
clone_size: NA
v_call: TRBV5-4
j_call: TRBJ2-3
cdr3_nt: TGTGCCAGCAGGGGGACTAGCGGCACTAGCACAGATACGCAGTATTTT
cdr3_aa: CASRGTSGTSTDTQYF

d_call: NA
clone_size: NA
v_call: TRBV28
j_call: TRBJ2-7
cdr3_nt: TGTGCCAGCACCTGGGGGGGGCTCCCCTACGAGCAGTACTTC
cdr3_aa: CASTWGGLPYEQYF

d_call: TRBD2
clone_size: NA
v_call: TRBV19
j_call: TRBJ2-5
cdr3_nt: TGTGCCAGTAGTATAGTTTCGACTAGCGGGAATGTAGAGACCCAGTACTTC
cdr3_aa: CASSIVSTSGNVETQYF

d_call: TRBD2
clone_size: NA
v_call: TRBV5-1
j_call: TRBJ2-7
cdr3_nt: TGCGCCAGCAGCTTGGTGGCGGGAGTAAACTACGAGCAGTACTTC
cdr3_aa: CASSLVAGVNYEQYF

d_call: TRBD1
clone_size: NA
v_call: TRBV7-9
j_call: TRBJ2-5
cdr3_nt: TGTGCCAGCAGATCTGGACAGGGGGAGACCCAGTACTTC
cdr3_aa: CASRSGQGETQYF

d_call: TRBD2
clone_size: NA
v_call: TRBV30
j_call: TRBJ2-1
cdr3_nt: TGTGCCTGGAGTGTCCTGGCGGGGGGGGTCAATGAGCAGTTCTTC
cdr3_aa: CAWSVLAGGVNEQFF

d_call: NA
clone_size: NA
v_call: TRBV25-1
j_call: TRBJ2-7
cdr3_nt: TGTGCCAGCAGCGCAGGCAGCTCCTACGAGCAGTACTTC
cdr3_aa: CASSAGSSYEQYF

d_call: TRBD2
clone_size: once
v_call: TRBV18
j_call: TRBJ2-3
cdr3_nt: TGTGCCAGCTCACCACCGGGACTAGCGGTCACAGATACGCAGTATTTT
cdr3_aa: CASSPPGLAVTDTQYF

d_call: TRBD2
clone_size: NA
v_call: TRBV29-1
j_call: TRBJ2-1
cdr3_nt: TGCAGCGTCGCTAGCGGGAGCTCCTACAATGAGCAGTTCTTC
cdr3_aa: CSVASGSSYNEQFF

d_call: TRBD1
clone_size: NA
v_call: TRBV6-5
j_call: TRBJ1-3
cdr3_nt: TGTGCCAGCAGTATCGGACAGGGGGCTGGAAACACCATATATTTT
cdr3_aa: CASSIGQGAGNTIYF

d_call: TRBD2
clone_size: NA
v_call: TRBV5-6
j_call: TRBJ2-5
cdr3_nt: TGTGCCAGCAGCTTGTGGACTAGCGGAGGCGAGACCCAGTACTTC
cdr3_aa: CASSLWTSGGETQYF

d_call: TRBD1
clone_size: NA
v_call: TRBV7-9
j_call: TRBJ1-1
cdr3_nt: TGTGCCAGCAGCACTTTACAGGGGACGGTGAACACTGAAGCTTTCTTT
cdr3_aa: CASSTLQGTVNTEAFF

d_call: TRBD1
clone_size: NA
v_call: TRBV18
j_call: TRBJ2-7
cdr3_nt: TGTGCCAGCTCCAGCCCCGGGACAGGGTACGAGCAGTACTTC
cdr3_aa: CASSSPGTGYEQYF

d_call: NA
clone_size: NA
v_call: TRBV30
j_call: TRBJ2-3
cdr3_nt: TGTGCCTGGAGTGGGCAGGGCGGGGCAGATACGCAGTATTTT
cdr3_aa: CAWSGQGGADTQYF

d_call: TRBD2
clone_size: NA
v_call: TRBV7-7
j_call: TRBJ2-3
cdr3_nt: TGTGCCAGCAGTCAATTATCTAGCGGGGGGGATACGCAGTATTTT
cdr3_aa: CASSQLSSGGDTQYF

d_call: TRBD1
clone_size: NA
v_call: TRBV28
j_call: TRBJ1-1
cdr3_nt: TGTGCCAGCAGGCCGCAACAGGGGTACACTGAAGCTTTCTTT
cdr3_aa: CASRPQQGYTEAFF

d_call: NA
clone_size: once
v_call: TRBV19
j_call: TRBJ1-1
cdr3_nt: TGTGCCAGTAATCCCAGTATGAACACTGAAGCTTTCTTT
cdr3_aa: CASNPSMNTEAFF

d_call: TRBD2
clone_size: NA
v_call: TRBV2
j_call: TRBJ2-5
cdr3_nt: TGTGCCAGTACCCCGGGACTAGCGGGAGTTGGAGAGACCCAGTACTTC
cdr3_aa: CASTPGLAGVGETQYF

d_call: NA
clone_size: NA
v_call: TRBV18
j_call: TRBJ2-2
cdr3_nt: TGTGCCAGCTCAGCTCTAATCCGTAACGACGGGGAGCTGTTTTTT
cdr3_aa: CASSALIRNDGELFF

d_call: NA
clone_size: once
v_call: TRBV11-2
j_call: TRBJ2-7
cdr3_nt: TGTGCCAGCAGCTCAGCTATCGGGATTTACGAGCAGTACTTC
cdr3_aa: CASSSAIGIYEQYF

d_call: NA
clone_size: few
v_call: TRBV29-1
j_call: TRBJ2-7
cdr3_nt: TGCAGCGTTGAAGAGGTAATAGCCCACGAGCAGTACTTC
cdr3_aa: CSVEEVIAHEQYF

d_call: NA
clone_size: NA
v_call: TRBV7-9
j_call: TRBJ1-1
cdr3_nt: TGTGCCAGCAGCTTCTGGGGGCAGGGGAGCAACGCTGAAGCTTTCTTT
cdr3_aa: CASSFWGQGSNAEAFF

d_call: NA
clone_size: NA
v_call: TRBV6-1
j_call: TRBJ2-1
cdr3_nt: TGTGCCAGCAGTGAGGACAGCTCCTACAATGAGCAGTTCTTC
cdr3_aa: CASSEDSSYNEQFF

d_call: NA
clone_size: once
v_call: TRBV28
j_call: TRBJ2-5
cdr3_nt: TGTGCCAGCAGTTTACGTGACAGCTTTTTAAAGACCCAGTACTTC
cdr3_aa: CASSLRDSFLKTQYF

d_call: NA
clone_size: NA
v_call: TRBV6-5
j_call: TRBJ1-1
cdr3_nt: TGTGCCAGCAGTTACCCCGGGTTGGAAGCTTTCTTT
cdr3_aa: CASSYPGLEAFF

d_call: TRBD1
clone_size: NA
v_call: TRBV4-1
j_call: TRBJ2-7
cdr3_nt: TGCGCCAGCAGCCAGGGACAGGGGATCGGTCTCGAGCAGTACTTC
cdr3_aa: CASSQGQGIGLEQYF

d_call: TRBD2
clone_size: NA
v_call: TRBV27
j_call: TRBJ2-1
cdr3_nt: TGTGCCAGCAGTTTAAACGGGCTAGCGGGAGGGAAAGGCTCCTACAATGAGCAGTTCTTC
cdr3_aa: CASSLNGLAGGKGSYNEQFF

d_call: TRBD2
clone_size: NA
v_call: TRBV5-4
j_call: TRBJ2-3
cdr3_nt: TGTGCCAGCAGCTGGAGGACTAGCGGTCTTGGTATCACAGATACGCAGTATTTT
cdr3_aa: CASSWRTSGLGITDTQYF

d_call: NA
clone_size: NA
v_call: TRBV29-1
j_call: TRBJ2-3
cdr3_nt: TGCAGCGTTGGACAGGGCACAGATACGCAGTATTTT
cdr3_aa: CSVGQGTDTQYF

d_call: NA
clone_size: NA
v_call: TRBV15
j_call: TRBJ2-6
cdr3_nt: TGTGCCACCAGCAGAGACAGGGCTGGGGCCAACGTCCTGACTTTC
cdr3_aa: CATSRDRAGANVLTF

d_call: TRBD2
clone_size: once
v_call: TRBV11-2
j_call: TRBJ2-1
cdr3_nt: TGTGCCAGCAGCTTAGGACTAGCGGGCTCCTACAATGAGCAGTTCTTC
cdr3_aa: CASSLGLAGSYNEQFF